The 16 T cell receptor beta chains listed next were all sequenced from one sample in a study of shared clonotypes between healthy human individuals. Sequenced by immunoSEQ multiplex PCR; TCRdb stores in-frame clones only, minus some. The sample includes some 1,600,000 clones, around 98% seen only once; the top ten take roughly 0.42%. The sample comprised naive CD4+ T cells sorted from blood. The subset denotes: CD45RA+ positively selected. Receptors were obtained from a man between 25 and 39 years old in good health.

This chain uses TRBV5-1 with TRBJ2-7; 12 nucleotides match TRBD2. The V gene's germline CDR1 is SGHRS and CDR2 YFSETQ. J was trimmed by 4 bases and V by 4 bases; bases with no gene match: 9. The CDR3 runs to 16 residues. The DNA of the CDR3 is TGCGCCAGCAGCCCTGGAAAGACTAGCGGGAGATACGAGCAGTACTTC. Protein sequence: CASSPGKTSGRYEQYF.

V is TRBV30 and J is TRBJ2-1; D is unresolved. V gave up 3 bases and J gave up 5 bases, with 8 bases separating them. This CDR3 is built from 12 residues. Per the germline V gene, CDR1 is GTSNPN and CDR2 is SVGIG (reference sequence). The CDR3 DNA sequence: TGTGCCTGGAGCGCAGGAAACAATGAGCAGTTCTTC. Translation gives CAWSAGNNEQFF.

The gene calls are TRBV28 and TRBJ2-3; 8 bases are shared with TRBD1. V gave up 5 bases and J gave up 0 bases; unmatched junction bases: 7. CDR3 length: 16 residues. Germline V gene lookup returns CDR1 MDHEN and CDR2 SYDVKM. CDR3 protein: CASSAGQGWSTDTQYF. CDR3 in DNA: TGTGCCAGCAGTGCCGGACAGGGATGGAGCACAGATACGCAGTATTTT.

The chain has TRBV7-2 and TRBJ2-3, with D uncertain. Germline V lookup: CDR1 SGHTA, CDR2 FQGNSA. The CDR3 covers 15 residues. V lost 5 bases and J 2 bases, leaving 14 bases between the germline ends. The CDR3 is CASSQESAYTDTQYF. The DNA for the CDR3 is TGTGCCAGCAGCCAGGAGTCTGCTTACACAGATACGCAGTATTTT.

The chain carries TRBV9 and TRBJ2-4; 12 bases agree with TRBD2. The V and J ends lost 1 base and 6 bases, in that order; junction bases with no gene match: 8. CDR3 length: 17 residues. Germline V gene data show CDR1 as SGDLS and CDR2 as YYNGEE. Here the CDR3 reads CASSVSASGRAGNIQYF. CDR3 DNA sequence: TGTGCCAGCAGCGTATCCGCTAGCGGGAGGGCCGGAAACATTCAGTACTTC.

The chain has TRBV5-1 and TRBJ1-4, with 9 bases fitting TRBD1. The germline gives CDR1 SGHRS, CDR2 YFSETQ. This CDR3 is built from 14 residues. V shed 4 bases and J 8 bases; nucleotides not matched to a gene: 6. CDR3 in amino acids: CASSGGQGYEKLFF. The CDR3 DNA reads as TGCGCCAGCAGCGGAGGACAGGGGTACGAAAAACTGTTTTTT.

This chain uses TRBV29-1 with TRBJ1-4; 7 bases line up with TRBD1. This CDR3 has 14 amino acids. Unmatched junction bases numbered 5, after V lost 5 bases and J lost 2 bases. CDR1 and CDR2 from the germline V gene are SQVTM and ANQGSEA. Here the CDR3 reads CSVRQGSTNEKLFF. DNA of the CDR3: TGCAGCGTTCGACAGGGTAGCACTAATGAAAAACTGTTTTTT. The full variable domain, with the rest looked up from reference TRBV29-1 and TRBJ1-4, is SAVISQKPSRDICQRGTSLTIQCQVDSQVTMMFWYRQQPGQSLTLIATANQGSEATYESGFVIDKFPISRPNLTFSTLTVSNMSPEDSSIYLCSVRQGSTNEKLFFGSGTQLSVL.

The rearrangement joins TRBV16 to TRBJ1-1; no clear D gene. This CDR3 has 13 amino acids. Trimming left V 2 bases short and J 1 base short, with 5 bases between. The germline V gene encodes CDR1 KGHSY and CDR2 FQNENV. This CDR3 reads CASSQDPNTEAFF. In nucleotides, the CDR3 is TGTGCCAGCAGCCAAGACCCGAACACTGAAGCTTTCTTT.

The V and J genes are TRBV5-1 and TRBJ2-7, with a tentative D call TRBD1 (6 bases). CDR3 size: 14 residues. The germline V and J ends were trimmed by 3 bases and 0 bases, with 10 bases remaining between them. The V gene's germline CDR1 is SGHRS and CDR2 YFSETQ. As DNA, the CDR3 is TGCGCCAGCAGCTGGTCAGGGGTCTCCTACGAGCAGTACTTC. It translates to CASSWSGVSYEQYF.

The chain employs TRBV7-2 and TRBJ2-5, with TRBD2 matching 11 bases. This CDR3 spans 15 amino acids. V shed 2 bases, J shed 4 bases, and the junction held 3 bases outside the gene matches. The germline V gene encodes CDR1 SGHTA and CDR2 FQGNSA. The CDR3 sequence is CASSLLAGGRETQYF. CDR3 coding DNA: TGTGCCAGCAGCTTACTAGCGGGAGGAAGAGAGACCCAGTACTTC.

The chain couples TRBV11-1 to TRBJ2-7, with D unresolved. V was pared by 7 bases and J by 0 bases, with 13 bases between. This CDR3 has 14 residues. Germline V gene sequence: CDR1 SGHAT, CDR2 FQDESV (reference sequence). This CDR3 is CASTRASFSYEQYF. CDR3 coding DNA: TGTGCCAGCACCCGCGCGTCTTTCTCCTACGAGCAGTACTTC.

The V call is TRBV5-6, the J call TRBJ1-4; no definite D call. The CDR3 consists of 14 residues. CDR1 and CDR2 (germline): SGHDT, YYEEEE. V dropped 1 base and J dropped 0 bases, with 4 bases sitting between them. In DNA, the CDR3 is TGTGCCAGCAGCTTGCGTGCAACTAATGAAAAACTGTTTTTT. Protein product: CASSLRATNEKLFF.

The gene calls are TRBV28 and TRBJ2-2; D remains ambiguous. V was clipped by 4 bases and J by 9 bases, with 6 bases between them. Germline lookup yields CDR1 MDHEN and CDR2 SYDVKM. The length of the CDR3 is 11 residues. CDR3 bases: TGTGCCAGCAGTTCGCTCAGGGAGCTGTTTTTT. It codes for CASSSLRELFF.

In DNA form, the CDR3 reads TGTGCCAGCAGCCTCCTAGCGGGAGGGCTCACAGATACGCAGTATTTT. Its translation is CASSLLAGGLTDTQYF. V gene TRBV7-6 combines with J gene TRBJ2-3; 12 bases are a match to TRBD2. V shed 5 bases, J shed 2 bases, and the junction held 5 bases outside the gene matches. The CDR3 contains 16 residues. CDR1 is SGHVS, CDR2 FNYEAQ, per germline.

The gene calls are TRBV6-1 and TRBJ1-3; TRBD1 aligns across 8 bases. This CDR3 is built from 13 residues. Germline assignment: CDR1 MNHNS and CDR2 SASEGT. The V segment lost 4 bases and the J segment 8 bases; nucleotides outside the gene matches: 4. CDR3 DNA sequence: TGTGCCAGCAGTGCTCAGGGGGCGGACACCATATATTTT. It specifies CASSAQGADTIYF.

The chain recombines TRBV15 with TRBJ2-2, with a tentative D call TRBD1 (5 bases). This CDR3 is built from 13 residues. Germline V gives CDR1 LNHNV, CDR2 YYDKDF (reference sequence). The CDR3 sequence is CASTQGNTGELFF. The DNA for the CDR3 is TGTGCTAGCACTCAGGGAAACACCGGGGAGCTGTTTTTT.